The 6 T cell receptor beta chains given below trace back to one sample, sequenced in a study of CD8 T cells in Susac syndrome. The authors reverse transcribed 0.5 to 1 ug RNA with random hexamers. TCRdb re-derived calls from the immunoSEQ multiplex PCR reads in MiXCR, one entry per CDR3 protein. The sample lists some 300,000 distinct CDR3 sequences; almost 85% were seen once. The sequenced material came from CD8+ T cells from PBMCs. The receptor source for this set is a human donor with multiple sclerosis.

The chain uses TRBV29-1 and TRBJ2-1, with 9 positions matching TRBD2. J was trimmed by 7 bases and V by 5 bases; bases with no gene match: 6. Per germline, CDR1 SQVTM and CDR2 ANQGSEA. The CDR3 runs to 13 residues. The CDR3 protein is CSVNSGRINEQFF. CDR3 coding DNA: TGCAGCGTTAACAGCGGGAGGATAAATGAGCAGTTCTTC.

For this clonotype: At one boundary the junction diverges from the germline segment, which might be a read error. The chain carries TRBV23-1 and TRBJ1-5; 7 bases map to TRBD1. TRBV23-1 falls under the ORF class, with uncertain function. The CDR3 sequence is 15 residues long. The CDR3 reads CANSQLTGQAQPQHF. CDR3 DNA: TGCGCCAACAGTCAACTGACAGGGCAGGCTCAGCCCCAGCATTTT.

This clonotype was counted a few times. The genes are TRBV6-5 and TRBJ2-5, with TRBD2 as a possible D gene (5 bases). CDR1 and CDR2 (germline): MNHEY, SVGAGI. V was clipped by 0 bases and J by 2 bases, with 13 bases between them. CDR3 length: 16 residues. In DNA form, the CDR3 reads TGTGCCAGCAGTTACTCGGAGCGAGCGGCTCAAGAGACCCAGTACTTC. Translating gives CASSYSERAAQETQYF.

The chain uses TRBV5-1 and TRBJ2-1; weak D call: TRBD2 (7 bases). V gave up 1 base and J gave up 2 bases, with 13 bases separating them. Germline loops: CDR1 SGHRS, CDR2 YFSETQ. This CDR3 contains 16 residues. The CDR3 DNA sequence: TGCGCCAGCAGCTTGTGGGGGCGGGAGACCTACAATGAGCAGTTCTTC. Its protein is CASSLWGRETYNEQFF.

The J gene is TRBJ2-1, the V gene TRBV20-1, with 13 nucleotides matching TRBD2. Germline CDR1 and CDR2: DFQATT and SNEGSKA (reference sequence). Trimming removed 3 bases from V and 0 bases from J; junction bases left unmatched: 8. This CDR3 is 18 amino acids long. This CDR3 reads CSARLGLAGLSSYNEQFF. The CDR3 DNA reads as TGCAGTGCTAGGTTGGGACTAGCGGGACTTAGCTCCTACAATGAGCAGTTCTTC.

The chain uses TRBV5-1 and TRBJ2-1; D ambiguous. The germline V gene has CDR1 SGHRS and CDR2 YFSETQ. The CDR3 covers 15 residues. V lost 2 bases and J 4 bases, leaving 13 bases between the germline ends. The CDR3 region has the DNA TGCGCCAGCAGCTTTACTTCCGATTGGTACAATGAGCAGTTCTTC. Its translation: CASSFTSDWYNEQFF.